This TCR beta chain was recovered during a study of post-analysis software for immune sequencing data (dated by TCRdb to the mid-2010s). About the full investigation: Disease courses on record covered relapsing-remitting, secondary progressive and progressive-relapsing multiple sclerosis, though some patients had no subtype annotation. A subset of samples was prepared in parallel using single-end sample barcoding, then pooled and co-amplified after Illumina adapter ligation. The multiple sclerosis patient repertoires were compared with 10 to 12 previously published healthy control repertoires from donors aged 6 to 25 years. Overall study outcomes, separate from this receptor: The multiple sclerosis patient group was slightly younger than the control group. Multiple sclerosis patients had significantly lower normalized Chao1 diversity than controls, a result that suggests substantial peripheral T-cell clonal expansion. Direct clustering with F measure revealed strong co-clustering of samples prepared in the same batch, which led to a batch-effect correction. Patients showed significantly higher frequencies than controls for a handful of TRBV segments, among them TRBV5-6, TRBV5-1 and TRBV20-1.

Of note for this clonotype: Its antigen specificity is not known. Base qualities are not provided; no much larger clone lies one nucleotide away.

TCR beta repertoires were profiled from peripheral blood of over 10 young patients with multiple sclerosis to demonstrate the VDJtools post-analysis software. The patients with multiple sclerosis were children and adolescents between 6 and 15 years of age. Library creation used PCR. Sequenced using an Illumina HiSeq 2500. To reduce PCR and sequencing biases, unique molecular identifiers were incorporated into the TCR beta cDNA libraries. Every 1 to 10 million input T cells yielded approximately 500,000 cDNA molecules, meaning each molecule approximated one T cell. The same protocol used for the earlier healthy control dataset was applied to prepare and sequence the patient libraries. Within a given batch, samples were prepared together, multiplexed and sequenced on the same HiSeq lane. The authors processed their data as follows. Raw barcoded reads were processed with MIGEC, discarding single-read molecular identifier groups before consensus assembly and CDR3 extraction. Clonotype tables were post-analysed with VDJtools, normalizing diversity by down-sampling all datasets to the smallest sample size. Repertoire overlap clustering matched CDR3 amino acid but not nucleotide sequences to correct batch-related cross-sample contamination. TCRdb reprocessed the public reads (quality trimming at Q25 with fastp, clone calling with MiXCR) and kept in-frame beta chains. When rows share a CDR3 protein, they turn into one entry using the most common DNA and genes. What appears here as the V and J calls and clone size reflects TCRdb's work, not the paper's. This sample gives fewer than 850,000 distinct CDR3 sequences in total; just over 45% of them show up just once. Clones ranked in the top ten supply 4% to 5% of the sample.

Taken from cysteine to phenylalanine, the CDR3 has 13 residues. Just the 39-base CDR3 DNA is kept, in frame starting at base 1. CDR1 and CDR2, looked up from the germline V gene, are SGHDT and YYEEEE. The chain is made from TRBV5-6 and TRBJ2-5; there is no confident call for the D gene. With the DNA end fitting TRBJ2-7 better, the J assignment may be wrong. This clonotype was sampled from a girl between 5 and 17 years old with multiple sclerosis. Sequenced material: blood. The DNA sequence is as follows: TGTGCCAGCAGCTTGTTATCATGGGACGAGCAGTACTTC. It codes for CASSLLSWDEQYF.